A selection of T cell receptor beta chains follows, all from one sample in a study of shared clonotypes between healthy human individuals. Only in-frame clones appear in the TCRdb table, and some are missing; sequencing was by immunoSEQ multiplex PCR. The data contain a few hundred thousand clones, around 97% of them seen just once; the ten biggest clones take up 0.055% to 0.07%. What was sequenced was naive CD4+ T cells sorted from blood. These receptors all stem from a woman in her thirties in good health. Both conserved end residues are part of each CDR3. A D gene is named only where the DNA matches it firmly. Clone size is given for some rows only: seen once, a few or many times, or a class if the clone is expanded.

d_call: TRBD1; v_call: TRBV19; clone_size: .; j_call: TRBJ1-2; cdr3_nt: TGTGCCAGTAGCGACAGGGGGGGTCGGGAAGGCTATGGCTACACCTTC; cdr3_aa: CASSDRGGREGYGYTF
d_call: TRBD2; v_call: TRBV27; clone_size: once; j_call: TRBJ2-5; cdr3_nt: TGTGCCAGCAGTTTTTTCAGCGGGAGGGTCCAAGAGACCCAGTACTTC; cdr3_aa: CASSFFSGRVQETQYF
d_call: TRBD1; v_call: TRBV7-7; clone_size: .; j_call: TRBJ2-1; cdr3_nt: TGTGCCAGCAGCACGGACAGGCACAATGAGCAGTTCTTC; cdr3_aa: CASSTDRHNEQFF
d_call: TRBD1; v_call: TRBV9; clone_size: .; j_call: TRBJ1-1; cdr3_nt: TGTGCCAGCAGCGGTGGACAGGGGCATATGAACACTGAAGCTTTCTTT; cdr3_aa: CASSGGQGHMNTEAFF
d_call: TRBD1; v_call: TRBV27; clone_size: .; j_call: TRBJ1-2; cdr3_nt: TGTGCCAGCAGACTCTCCGGGACAGGGCCCTATGGCTACACCTTC; cdr3_aa: CASRLSGTGPYGYTF
d_call: .; v_call: TRBV7-9; clone_size: .; j_call: TRBJ1-2; cdr3_nt: TGTGCCAGCAGCACGAGCCTCCCAAGTGGCTACACCTTC; cdr3_aa: CASSTSLPSGYTF
d_call: .; v_call: TRBV28; clone_size: .; j_call: TRBJ1-5; cdr3_nt: TGTGCCAGCAGCCTGGACAGACGAGGCAATCAGCCCCAGCATTTT; cdr3_aa: CASSLDRRGNQPQHF
d_call: .; v_call: TRBV6-5; clone_size: .; j_call: TRBJ1-2; cdr3_nt: TGTGCCAGCAGTTACTCCAGAAGGGATGGCTACACCTTC; cdr3_aa: CASSYSRRDGYTF
d_call: .; v_call: TRBV19; clone_size: .; j_call: TRBJ1-3; cdr3_nt: TGTGCCAGCCCCAAGTTCGCTGCTGGAAACACCATATATTTT; cdr3_aa: CASPKFAAGNTIYF
d_call: .; v_call: TRBV5-1; clone_size: .; j_call: TRBJ1-1; cdr3_nt: TGCGCCAGCAGCGCGGCTGACAGGAACACTGAAGCTTTCTTT; cdr3_aa: CASSAADRNTEAFF
d_call: .; v_call: TRBV11-2; clone_size: .; j_call: TRBJ1-1; cdr3_nt: TGTGCCAGCAGCTGGGCGGGGGGGAACACTGAAGCTTTCTTT; cdr3_aa: CASSWAGGNTEAFF
d_call: TRBD2; v_call: TRBV6-6; clone_size: .; j_call: TRBJ2-7; cdr3_nt: TGTGCCAGCAGTACAGAGGGACTAGCGGGAACCTACGAGCAGTACTTC; cdr3_aa: CASSTEGLAGTYEQYF
d_call: .; v_call: TRBV5-5; clone_size: .; j_call: TRBJ2-7; cdr3_nt: TGTGCCAGCAAAATCGGGACTCTTGGCTACGAGCAGTACTTC; cdr3_aa: CASKIGTLGYEQYF
d_call: TRBD2; v_call: TRBV28; clone_size: once; j_call: TRBJ2-5; cdr3_nt: TGTGCCAGCAGTTTAAGCGGGAGGGCCCGGGAGACCCAGTACTTC; cdr3_aa: CASSLSGRARETQYF
d_call: TRBD1; v_call: TRBV4-1; clone_size: .; j_call: TRBJ1-5; cdr3_nt: TGCGCCAGCAGCCAAGTCCTAGGGGGCCGCAATCAGCCCCAGCATTTT; cdr3_aa: CASSQVLGGRNQPQHF
d_call: TRBD2; v_call: TRBV5-1; clone_size: once; j_call: TRBJ2-1; cdr3_nt: TGCGCCAGCAGGTCTAGCGGGATTTACAATGAGCAGTTCTTC; cdr3_aa: CASRSSGIYNEQFF
d_call: TRBD1; v_call: TRBV2; clone_size: .; j_call: TRBJ1-6; cdr3_nt: TGTGCCAGCAGGGTTGGACAGGGTTCTAGCTCCTATAATTCACCCCTCCACTTT; cdr3_aa: CASRVGQGSSSYNSPLHF
d_call: .; v_call: TRBV6-4; clone_size: .; j_call: TRBJ2-1; cdr3_nt: TGTGCCAGCAGTCCTAATGCGGGGGCCCTATACAATGAGCAGTTCTTC; cdr3_aa: CASSPNAGALYNEQFF
d_call: TRBD1; v_call: TRBV5-1; clone_size: .; j_call: TRBJ2-7; cdr3_nt: TGCGCCAGCAGCTTGTCTTCGCCGTCGGGTCAGGGGGCCTACGAGCAGTACTTC; cdr3_aa: CASSLSSPSGQGAYEQYF
d_call: .; v_call: TRBV2; clone_size: .; j_call: TRBJ1-4; cdr3_nt: TGTGCCAGCAATAAATTTCCGGGAGCTAATGAAAAACTGTTTTTT; cdr3_aa: CASNKFPGANEKLFF
d_call: TRBD2; v_call: TRBV7-9; clone_size: .; j_call: TRBJ2-2; cdr3_nt: TGTGCCAGCTTGGGACTAGCGGGAATCACCGGGGAGCTGTTTTTT; cdr3_aa: CASLGLAGITGELFF
d_call: .; v_call: TRBV29-1; clone_size: .; j_call: TRBJ2-1; cdr3_nt: TGCAGCGTCTTACTATATGAGCAGTTCTTC; cdr3_aa: CSVLLYEQFF
d_call: .; v_call: TRBV4-1; clone_size: .; j_call: TRBJ2-3; cdr3_nt: TGCGCCAGCAGCCCGCTGGGGATGGTGCCAGATACGCAGTATTTT; cdr3_aa: CASSPLGMVPDTQYF
d_call: .; v_call: TRBV15; clone_size: .; j_call: TRBJ1-1; cdr3_nt: TGTGCCACCAGCTTCGGGACGGGGGACTTGAACACTGAAGCTTTCTTT; cdr3_aa: CATSFGTGDLNTEAFF
d_call: .; v_call: TRBV28; clone_size: .; j_call: TRBJ1-5; cdr3_nt: TGTGCCAGCATCCTAGGGGCAGGGACCTATCAGCCCCAGCATTTT; cdr3_aa: CASILGAGTYQPQHF
d_call: .; v_call: TRBV2; clone_size: .; j_call: TRBJ2-7; cdr3_nt: TGTGCCAGCGAAGGCGGGTTTATAGTCTACGAGCAGTACTTC; cdr3_aa: CASEGGFIVYEQYF